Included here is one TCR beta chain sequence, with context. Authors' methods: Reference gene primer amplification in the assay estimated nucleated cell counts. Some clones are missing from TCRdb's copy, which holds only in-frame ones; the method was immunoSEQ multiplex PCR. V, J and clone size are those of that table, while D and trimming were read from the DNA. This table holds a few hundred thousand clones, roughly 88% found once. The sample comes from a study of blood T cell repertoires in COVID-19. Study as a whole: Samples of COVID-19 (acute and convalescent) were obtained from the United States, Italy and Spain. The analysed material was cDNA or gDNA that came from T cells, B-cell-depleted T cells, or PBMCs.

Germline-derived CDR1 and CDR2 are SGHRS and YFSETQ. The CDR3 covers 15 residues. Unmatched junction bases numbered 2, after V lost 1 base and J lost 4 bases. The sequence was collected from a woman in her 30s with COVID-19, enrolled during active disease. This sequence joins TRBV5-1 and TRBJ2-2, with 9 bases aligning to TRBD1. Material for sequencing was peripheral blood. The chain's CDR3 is CASSLTGGGTGELFF. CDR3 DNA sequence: TGCGCCAGCAGCTTGACAGGGGGCGGCACCGGGGAGCTGTTTTTT.